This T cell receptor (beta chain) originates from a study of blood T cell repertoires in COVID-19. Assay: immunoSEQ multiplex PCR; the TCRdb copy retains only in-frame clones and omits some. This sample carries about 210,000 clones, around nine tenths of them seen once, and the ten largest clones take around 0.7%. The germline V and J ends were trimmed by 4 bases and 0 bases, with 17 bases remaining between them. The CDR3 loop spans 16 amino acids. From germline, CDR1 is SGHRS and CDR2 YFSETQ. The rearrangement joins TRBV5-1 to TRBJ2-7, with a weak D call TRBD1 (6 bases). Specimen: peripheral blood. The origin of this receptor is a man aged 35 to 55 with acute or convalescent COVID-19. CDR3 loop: CASSRTGHRGSYEQYF. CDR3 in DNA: TGCGCCAGCAGCCGTACGGGACACCGAGGCTCCTACGAGCAGTACTTC.